Sequencing of this T cell receptor beta chain was carried out in a study of tumor and adjacent non-tumor tissue in lung cancer. Study in general: The cohort had 12 to 13 adenocarcinoma, 2 squamous cell and 1 small cell patients. Aged about 31 to 85 years, patients included more than nine men and several women with stage I to III disease.

CDR3 size: 12 residues. CDR1 MNHEY and CDR2 SVGAGI come from the germline V gene. Three rounds of nested PCR, following a modified ARM-PCR protocol, produced the TCRbeta library. MiXCR was run by TCRdb on the multiplex PCR reads, yielding one entry per CDR3 protein. The sample lists under 150,000 distinct CDR3 sequences, around 66% seen once, with 15% to 20% in the top ten. On this clonotype: This may stem from a read error, because a much larger clone lies one nucleotide away.

RNA was extracted from bulk tissue without any cell sorting. V gene TRBV6-5 combines with J gene TRBJ1-5; 7 bases are shared with TRBD1. Sample: lung tumor tissue. This sequence was found in a man in his 60s with small cell lung cancer. CDR3 region: CTSSYRGQPQHF. The CDR3 DNA is TGTACCAGCAGTTACAGGGGTCAGCCCCAGCATTTT.